This passage covers 8 T cell receptor beta chains from one sample sequenced in a study of T cell responses to AZD1222 COVID-19 vaccine. The repertoire was sequenced with immunoSEQ multiplex PCR; TCRdb's copy has only in-frame clones and lacks some. The data show 120,000 to 150,000 clones, with roughly nine tenths seen just once and around 1.7% held by the top ten. The source material was peripheral blood, sampled 28 days after the second AZD1222 dose. The receptors here all came from an adult who received the AZD1222 COVID-19 vaccine.

The chain is built from TRBV6-2 or TRBV6-3 and TRBJ2-1; D ambiguous. Germline V gene data show CDR1 as MNHEY and CDR2 as SVGEGT. Trimming left V 2 bases short and J 6 bases short, with 5 bases between. This CDR3 comprises 12 residues. The CDR3 nucleotides are TGTGCCAGCAGTTACGTAGTCAATGAGCAGTTCTTC. As protein: CASSYVVNEQFF.

The CDR3 DNA sequence: TGTGCCAGCAGCCCCGGGTCGACCACCGGGGAGCTGTTTTTT. It is translated as CASSPGSTTGELFF. V and J are TRBV2 and TRBJ2-2; D gene ambiguous. This CDR3 spans 14 amino acids. Germline lookup yields CDR1 SNHLY and CDR2 FYNNEI. The germline V and J ends were trimmed by 6 bases and 4 bases, with 12 bases remaining between them.

This clone was picked up one time. The chain has TRBV7-2 and TRBJ2-1; unclear D gene. The germline V gene encodes CDR1 SGHTA and CDR2 FQGNSA. This CDR3 has 14 amino acids. V was cut by 6 bases and J by 7 bases, with 16 bases left in between. In DNA, the CDR3 is TGTGCCAGCAGGGGTCTTTGGAGCGAGAATGAGCAGTTCTTC. It yields the protein CASRGLWSENEQFF.

The CDR3, as DNA: TGCAGCGTTGATGGTCTAGCTTACAATGAGCAGTTCTTC. This translates into CSVDGLAYNEQFF. J is TRBJ2-1 and V is TRBV29-1; possibly TRBD2 for D (5 bases). Trimming left V 3 bases short and J 4 bases short, with 10 bases between. The germline CDR1 and CDR2 sequences are SQVTM and ANQGSEA. The CDR3 runs to 13 residues.

This clone was found a few times. This rearrangement joins TRBV4-3 to TRBJ2-7; 9 nucleotides match TRBD1. Germline trimming cut 1 base from V and 3 bases from J; bases unmatched to any gene: 4. Germline loops: CDR1 LGHNA, CDR2 YSLEER. The CDR3 consists of 15 residues. CDR3 sequence: CASSQGTGGVYEQYF. CDR3 bases: TGCGCCAGCAGCCAAGGAACAGGGGGCGTCTACGAGCAGTACTTC.

The chain links TRBV5-4 to TRBJ2-3; 9 bases match TRBD1. Trimming removed 4 bases from V and 5 bases from J; junction bases left unmatched: 17. The germline gives CDR1 SGHNT, CDR2 YYREEE (reference sequence). CDR3 length equals 18 residues. The CDR3 region is CASSRPRQGERSKDTQYF. CDR3 sequence (DNA): TGTGCCAGCAGCCGCCCTCGACAGGGGGAAAGATCCAAAGATACGCAGTATTTT.

CDR3 nucleotides: TGTGCCAGCACCAAGAATAGCGGGAGCATCTGGAATGAGCAGTTCTTC. This translates into CASTKNSGSIWNEQFF. This rearrangement joins TRBV7-9 to TRBJ2-1; 9 bases fit TRBD2. V lost 7 bases and J lost 7; bases outside the gene matches: 14. The germline V gene has CDR1 SEHNR and CDR2 FQNEAQ (reference sequence). The CDR3 is 16 residues long.

This sequence joins TRBV27 and TRBJ2-3, with TRBD1 matching over 11 bases. This CDR3 has 16 residues. Germline CDR1 reads MNHEY; CDR2 reads SMNVEV (reference sequence). The ends lost 5 bases at V and 5 bases at J; junction bases unmatched: 9. CDR3 nucleotides: TGTGCCAGCAGTCCGGATCGGACAGGGGGCGTAGATACGCAGTATTTT. Translation gives CASSPDRTGGVDTQYF.